The 24 T cell receptor beta chains below all came from one sample that was sequenced in a study of CD8 T cells in Susac syndrome. The RNA input was about 0.45 to 1 ug, and it was reverse transcribed with random hexamers. TCRdb called the immunoSEQ multiplex PCR reads again in MiXCR, with one record for every CDR3 protein. The sample has a few hundred thousand distinct CDR3 sequences; around 90% are singletons. Input material: CD8+ T cells from PBMCs. These receptors were taken from a human donor with multiple sclerosis.

The chain employs TRBV6-2 or TRBV6-3 and TRBJ2-1; tentatively, D is TRBD1 (6 bases). The V end lost 5 bases, the J end lost 10 bases, and 12 bases lay between the germline ends. The CDR3 is 12 residues long. Germline V CDR1 and CDR2: MNHEY, SVGEGT. The CDR3 nucleotides read TGTGCCAGCAGTCTAAACAGGGACGAGCAGTTCTTC. Translating it yields CASSLNRDEQFF.

The table lists this clonotype with a few counts. The chain recombines TRBV7-8 with TRBJ1-1, with TRBD1 matching 8 bases. Germline CDR1 is SGHVS and CDR2 is FQNEAQ. Germline trimming cut 4 bases from V and 11 bases from J; bases unmatched to any gene: 3. The CDR3 is made up of 11 amino acids. The CDR3 bases are TGTGCCAGCAGCTCCCAGGGGGCCGCTTTCTTT. Its translation is CASSSQGAAFF.

The V gene is TRBV12-3 or TRBV12-4, the J gene TRBJ2-3, with 7 bases lining up with TRBD2. Germline trimming cut 5 bases from V and 0 bases from J; bases unmatched to any gene: 2. This CDR3 region has 14 residues. The CDR3 bases are TGTGCCAGCAGTAGCGGGACTAGCACAGATACGCAGTATTTT. Amino acid sequence: CASSSGTSTDTQYF.

The V gene is TRBV15, the J gene TRBJ2-7, with a tentative D call TRBD2 (5 bases). The CDR3 covers 15 residues. Germline CDR1 LNHNV, CDR2 YYDKDF (reference sequence). The V gene lost 4 bases and the J gene lost 1 base, with 14 bases spanning the gap. This chain's CDR3 is CATSTLPGVSYEQYF. The DNA of the CDR3 is TGTGCCACCAGCACCCTGCCCGGGGTTTCCTACGAGCAGTACTTC.

The gene calls are TRBV4-2 and TRBJ1-1; perhaps TRBD1 as D (5 bases). V dropped 3 bases and J dropped 5 bases, with 7 bases sitting between them. Germline V gene lookup returns CDR1 LGHNA and CDR2 YNFKEQ. CDR3 size: 12 residues. The CDR3 nucleotides are TGTGCCAGCAGCCACACAGGTACTGAAGCTTTCTTT. Translating it yields CASSHTGTEAFF.

The rearrangement uses TRBV29-1 and TRBJ1-2; D gene uncertain. The V gene's germline CDR1 is SQVTM and CDR2 ANQGSEA. V lost 0 bases to trimming and J lost 7 bases, with 9 bases between them. The CDR3 is 12 residues long. The CDR3 region has the DNA TGCAGCGTTGAAGATAGAGATCGTGGCTACACCTTC. Translated: CSVEDRDRGYTF.

CDR3 DNA: TGTGCCAGCTGCAAACCGGGACAGATGGACTATGGCTACACCTTC. Its translation is CASCKPGQMDYGYTF. The chain has TRBV12-3 or TRBV12-4 and TRBJ1-2; the match to TRBD1 covers 7 bases. This CDR3 comprises 15 residues. J gave up 3 bases and V 8 bases, and 12 bases lay outside the gene matches.

V usage is TRBV6-2 or TRBV6-3 and J usage is TRBJ2-2; the D gene is possibly TRBD2 (5 bases). Germline loops: CDR1 MNHEY, CDR2 SVGEGT. V lost 5 bases and J lost 2, with 18 bases in between. CDR3 length equals 17 residues. CDR3 sequence: CASSLSGSRYNTGELFF. The CDR3 coding sequence is TGTGCCAGCAGTCTCTCGGGGAGTCGGTACAACACCGGGGAGCTGTTTTTT.

The chain uses TRBV27 and TRBJ2-7; 7 bases fit TRBD1. After removal of 7 bases from V and 4 bases from J, the junction contained 7 bases not matched to a gene. The CDR3 contains 13 residues. Germline V gene lookup returns CDR1 MNHEY and CDR2 SMNVEV (reference sequence). In DNA, the CDR3 is TGTGCCAGCACCAGGGACAGTAGGTACGAGCAGTACTTC. Protein product: CASTRDSRYEQYF.

The rearrangement uses TRBV7-9 and TRBJ1-2; a possible D gene is TRBD1 (6 bases). The V and J ends lost 3 bases and 3 bases respectively, with 17 bases between them. Germline CDR1 reads SEHNR; CDR2 reads FQNEAQ (reference sequence). The CDR3 contains 16 residues. CDR3 nucleotides: TGTGCCAGCAGCTTGGGGTCCGGGGCAGGGGACTATGGCTACACCTTC. It encodes CASSLGSGAGDYGYTF.

In this sample, this clonotype turned up once. The rearrangement links TRBV5-4 to TRBJ2-7, with 11 bases lining up with TRBD2. Germline CDR1 and CDR2: SGHNT and YYREEE (reference sequence). V lost 4 bases to trimming and J lost 2 bases; unmatched junction nucleotides: 8. The CDR3 contains 16 residues. CDR3 sequence (DNA): TGTGCCAGCAGCCCGGGACTAGCGGATCCCACCTACGAGCAGTACTTC. It specifies CASSPGLADPTYEQYF.

This sequence joins TRBV9 and TRBJ2-3, with 7 nucleotides matching TRBD2. Trimming cost V 7 bases and J 2 bases; bases outside gene matches: 10. This CDR3 region has 15 residues. Germline V gene sequence: CDR1 SGDLS, CDR2 YYNGEE. The CDR3 bases are TGTGCCAGCTCGGCAGCGGGATCCCCCACAGATACGCAGTATTTT. It specifies CASSAAGSPTDTQYF.

This chain links TRBV19 with TRBJ2-2; D uncertain. The germline CDR1 and CDR2 sequences are LNHDA and SQIVND (reference sequence). With 1 base removed from V and 6 bases from J, the gap between germline ends came to 6 bases. CDR3 length: 13 amino acids. This CDR3 is CASSIAVSGELFF. The CDR3 DNA is TGTGCCAGTAGTATAGCGGTGTCCGGGGAGCTGTTTTTT.

This rearrangement joins TRBV5-1 to TRBJ1-2; 8 nucleotides match TRBD1. The CDR3 is 20 residues long. Germline V lookup: CDR1 SGHRS, CDR2 YFSETQ. The ends lost 1 base at V and 2 bases at J; junction bases unmatched: 19. The CDR3 region has the DNA TGCGCCAGCAGCTTGTGGGGAAAAGGGACAGGAGACCTCACAAACTATGGCTACACCTTC. Translating gives CASSLWGKGTGDLTNYGYTF.

This clonotype was recorded once. The rearrangement links TRBV4-3 to TRBJ2-1; TRBD2 matches 9 bases. Germline V gene lookup returns CDR1 LGHNA and CDR2 YSLEER. CDR3 length: 14 residues. V dropped 4 bases and J dropped 8; count of bases not matched to a gene: 6. The CDR3 protein is CASSPGTSLHEQFF. The CDR3 bases are TGCGCCAGCAGCCCCGGGACTAGCCTACATGAGCAGTTCTTC.

The gene calls are TRBV13 and TRBJ2-7; tentative D call: TRBD1 (6 bases). Germline CDR1 reads PRHDT; CDR2 reads FYEKMQ (reference sequence). This CDR3 is 16 amino acids long. Trimming removed 5 bases from V and 3 bases from J, with 20 bases in between. This chain's CDR3 is CASSSRTVRSFYEQYF. In DNA form, the CDR3 reads TGTGCCAGCAGCAGCCGGACAGTCCGATCCTTCTACGAGCAGTACTTC.

This rearrangement joins TRBV27 to TRBJ1-2; D possibly corresponds to TRBD1 (6 bases). Trimming took off 3 bases at V and 4 bases at J, with 12 bases between the two ends. The CDR3 consists of 14 residues. CDR1 is MNHEY, CDR2 SMNVEV, per germline (reference sequence). The CDR3 DNA is TGTGCCAGCAGTTTGAGCCCAGGGGCCTATGGCTACACCTTC. Residues: CASSLSPGAYGYTF.

The chain recombines TRBV15 with TRBJ2-2; no firm D call. This CDR3 is built from 14 residues. Germline CDR1 and CDR2: LNHNV and YYDKDF (reference sequence). Trimming left V 1 base short and J 8 bases short, with 11 bases between. The CDR3 loop reads CATSRGFSWGELFF. The CDR3 DNA reads TGTGCCACCAGCAGAGGCTTTAGCTGGGGGGAGCTGTTTTTT. Together with reference TRBV15 and TRBJ2-2, the CDR3 gives the full variable domain: DAMVIQNPRYQVTQFGKPVTLSCSQTLNHNVMYWYQQKSSQAPKLLFHYYDKDFNNEADTPDNFQSRRPNTSFCFLDIRSPGLGDTAMYLCATSRGFSWGELFFGEGSRLTVL.

The gene calls are TRBV3-1 and TRBJ1-1, with D unclear. CDR1 and CDR2 (germline): LGHDT, YNNKEL (reference sequence). This CDR3 has 14 residues. V dropped 4 bases and J dropped 9 bases, with 18 bases sitting between them. For the CDR3, the DNA is TGTGCCAGCAGCCTTCAAAGGGAGGGTGCGAAAGCTTTCTTT. Its protein is CASSLQREGAKAFF.

The CDR3 is CASSATSDLDDGYTF. Here the CDR3 DNA reads TGTGCCAGCAGCGCCACAAGCGATCTGGATGATGGCTACACCTTC. The rearrangement uses TRBV9 and TRBJ1-2; D is unresolved. The CDR3 totals 15 residues. Trimming pared 3 bases from V and 6 bases from J, leaving 18 bases between. The germline V gene has CDR1 SGDLS and CDR2 YYNGEE.

This chain connects TRBV2 to TRBJ2-5, with a possible D match to TRBD2 (7 bases). The V gene's germline CDR1 is SNHLY and CDR2 FYNNEI. This CDR3 is 16 amino acids long. V was trimmed by 6 bases and J by 3 bases, leaving 20 bases between them. DNA for the CDR3: TGTGCCAGCAGCGACATAAGGGGGGGCGCAGAAGAGACCCAGTACTTC. Translating gives CASSDIRGGAEETQYF.

The chain has TRBV3-1 and TRBJ2-7; possible D gene TRBD2, 6 bases. Germline CDR1 reads LGHDT; CDR2 reads YNNKEL (reference sequence). CDR3 length: 17 residues. Trimming removed 2 bases at V and 0 bases at J, with 17 bases between. CDR3 residues: CASSQNTGGVSSYEQYF. The CDR3 nucleotides are TGTGCCAGCAGCCAAAACACCGGAGGGGTGAGCTCCTACGAGCAGTACTTC.

The chain recombines TRBV12-3 or TRBV12-4 with TRBJ2-2, with 8 bases that match TRBD2. CDR3 size: 18 residues. V shed 5 bases, J shed 6 bases, and the junction held 17 bases outside the gene matches. The CDR3 loop reads CASSPPQSRGGLAGELFF. The CDR3 coding sequence is TGTGCCAGCAGTCCCCCTCAATCTCGGGGGGGCTTAGCCGGGGAGCTGTTTTTT.

The chain carries TRBV13 and TRBJ2-7; TRBD2 matches 13 bases. This CDR3 contains 17 residues. V shed 5 bases and J 7 bases; nucleotides not matched to a gene: 14. Germline lookup yields CDR1 PRHDT and CDR2 FYEKMQ (reference sequence). The CDR3 nucleotides read TGTGCCAGCAGCCTTGCCGCCGGACTAGCGGGAGAAGGGGAGCAGTACTTC. Amino acid sequence: CASSLAAGLAGEGEQYF.